A single count supports the clone carrying this T cell receptor (beta chain). Its matching antigen is unknown. The data are from a study of memory CD4+ T cells and cytomegalovirus serostatus. Study findings and constraints: Of 150 to 200 reported CMV TCRbeta sequences, 55 to 80 were found in memory CD4+ repertoires.

Per the original data handling: Out-of-frame sequences were removed, leaving 2 million to 2.5 million distinct TCRbeta sequences. Clones were read by immunoSEQ multiplex PCR, and TCRdb kept only the in-frame ones, dropping some. V, J and clone size are taken as reported in that table, and D and trimming were inferred from the DNA itself. The table lists approximately 46,000 clones, under 80% of them singletons, with 0.61% in the top ten. Single viable CD3+CD4+CD8-CD45RO+ cells were sorted as the memory CD4+ T cells. The sample consisted of memory CD4+ T cells from blood. This clonotype was sampled from an adult in good health and CMV-seronegative.

The CDR3 DNA reads as TGCGCCAGCAGCCAAGACCACCTAGGGGGCGCATCCTATGGCTACACCTTC. This codes for CASSQDHLGGASYGYTF. The rearrangement joins TRBV4-3 to TRBJ1-2; 7 bases map to TRBD1. Per germline, CDR1 LGHNA and CDR2 YSLEER. The junction had 11 bases not matched to a gene; V was cut back by 0 bases and J by 4 bases. This CDR3 has 17 amino acids.